Below, 2 T cell receptor beta chains from the same sample are listed, as sequenced in a study of molecular identifiers for immune sequencing clone quantification. TCRdb independently ran MiXCR on the PCR reads; one entry per CDR3 protein. The sample yields around 460,000 distinct CDR3 sequences, over 20% seen once. Sequencing used naive CD8+ T cells from blood, with Jurkat cell RNA spiked in. The subset: FACS-sorted CD8+CD4-CCR7+CD45RA+ naive T cells. The source of these receptors is a human donor in good health. Some libraries in this study had Jurkat cell RNA spiked in.

This clonotype was counted ten times or more. V and J are TRBV5-1 and TRBJ2-7; 12 bases map to TRBD1. Germline V CDR1 and CDR2: SGHRS, YFSETQ. J gave up 4 bases and V 5 bases, and 7 bases lay outside the gene matches. The length of the CDR3 is 15 residues. CDR3 bases: TGCGCCAGCAGAACCGGGACAGGGGGCGTTTACGAGCAGTACTTC. It is translated as CASRTGTGGVYEQYF.

This clonotype is a singleton in its sample. A much bigger clone sits one base away, suggesting this may be a read error. The V gene is TRBV4-3, the J gene TRBJ2-5, with D unclear. Germline V gene lookup returns CDR1 LGHNA and CDR2 YSLEER. The CDR3 loop spans 16 amino acids. Trimming removed 1 base from V and 8 bases from J, with 20 bases in between. The CDR3 coding sequence is TGCGCCAGCAGCCAAGTTTTGGCGGCATCAAGAGAAACCCAGTACTTC. Residues: CASSQVLAASRETQYF.